This record concerns one T cell receptor beta chain sequence. Antigen: not known. The sample is drawn from a study of cytomegalovirus exposure and HLA in healthy donors. General study points: Indistinguishable V segments such as TRBV6-2 and TRBV6-3 were excluded. Across donors, most TCRs were seen rarely, yet some public ones were widespread. Highly shared variants forming one cluster were likely a sequencing artifact.

PCR employed 60 Vbeta and 13 Jbeta primers. Method: immunoSEQ multiplex PCR; TCRdb's copy keeps in-frame clones and lacks some. The sample holds 130,000 or so clones, approximately 72% seen once. V gave up 4 bases and J gave up 5 bases; unmatched junction bases: 9. The CDR3 has 15 residues. CDR1 is MDHEN and CDR2 is SYDVKM in the germline V gene. The TCR comes from a man younger than 35 in good health and CMV-seronegative. Sample: PBMCs. The chain links TRBV28 to TRBJ1-2; 8 bases are shared with TRBD1. CDR3 DNA: TGTGCCAGCAGTTACGCCGGGACAGGAGTGTATGGCTACACCTTC. Translating gives CASSYAGTGVYGYTF.